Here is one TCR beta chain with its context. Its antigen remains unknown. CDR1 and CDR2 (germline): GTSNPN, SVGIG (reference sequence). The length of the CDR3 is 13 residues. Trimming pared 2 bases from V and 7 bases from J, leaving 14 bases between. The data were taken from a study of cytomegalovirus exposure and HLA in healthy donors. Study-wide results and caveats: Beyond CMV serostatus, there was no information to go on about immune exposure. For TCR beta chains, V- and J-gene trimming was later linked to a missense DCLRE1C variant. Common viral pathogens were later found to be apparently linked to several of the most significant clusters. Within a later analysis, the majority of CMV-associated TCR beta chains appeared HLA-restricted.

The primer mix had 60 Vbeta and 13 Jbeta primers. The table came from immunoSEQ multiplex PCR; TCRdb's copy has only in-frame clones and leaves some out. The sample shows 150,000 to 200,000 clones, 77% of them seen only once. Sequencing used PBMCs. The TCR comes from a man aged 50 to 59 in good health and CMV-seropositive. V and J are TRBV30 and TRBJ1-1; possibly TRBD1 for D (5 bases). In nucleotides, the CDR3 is TGTGCCTGGAGTCCGGGGGGGGTTGATGAAGCTTTCTTT. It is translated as CAWSPGGVDEAFF.